One and the same sample provided the 10 T cell receptor beta chains below, sequenced in a study of cytomegalovirus exposure and HLA in healthy donors. Amplification used 60 Vbeta primers and 13 Jbeta primers. Data came from immunoSEQ multiplex PCR; TCRdb stores just in-frame clones and leaves some out. The repertoire consists of about 140,000 clones, with 60% to 85% occurring once and the leading ten covering more than 0.95%. Sample: PBMCs. These TCRs come from a man between 18 and 29 years old in good health and CMV-seronegative.

The chain uses TRBV6-1 and TRBJ2-3; no clear D gene. The CDR3 spans 12 residues. Germline CDR1 reads MNHNS; CDR2 reads SASEGT. V was clipped by 3 bases and J by 4 bases, with 5 bases between them. CDR3 DNA sequence: TGTGCCAGCAGTGACTATTCAGATACGCAGTATTTT. Its translation: CASSDYSDTQYF.

This clone was counted a few times. This sequence joins TRBV7-8 and TRBJ2-7, with 7 positions matching TRBD2. The germline V gene encodes CDR1 SGHVS and CDR2 FQNEAQ. V shed 4 bases, J shed 4 bases, and the junction held 10 bases outside the gene matches. The CDR3 is 15 residues long. The CDR3 protein is CASSSRGGIEYEQYF. In DNA form, the CDR3 reads TGTGCCAGCAGCTCCCGGGGAGGGATCGAGTACGAGCAGTACTTC.

The chain recombines TRBV10-3 with TRBJ2-4; a possible D gene is TRBD2 (6 bases). V was trimmed by 2 bases and J by 3 bases, leaving 14 bases between them. The CDR3 spans 16 residues. Germline CDR1 reads ENHRY; CDR2 reads SYGVKD. CDR3 residues: CAISEAFLGGKNIQYF. CDR3 DNA sequence: TGTGCCATCAGTGAGGCCTTCCTGGGGGGCAAAAACATTCAGTACTTC.

The chain joins TRBV7-6 to TRBJ1-5, with TRBD1 as a possible D gene (6 bases). Germline V lookup: CDR1 SGHVS, CDR2 FNYEAQ. The V end was cut by 5 bases, the J end by 6 bases, with 11 bases between. This CDR3 has 13 residues. The CDR3 nucleotides read TGTGCCAGCAGCGCAGGGGTGGGTCAGCCCCAGCATTTT. It encodes CASSAGVGQPQHF.

This chain joins TRBV4-2 and TRBJ2-1, with a tentative D call TRBD2 (6 bases). Germline CDR1 and CDR2: LGHNA and YNFKEQ. The germline V and J ends were trimmed by 0 bases and 2 bases, with 17 bases remaining between them. The CDR3 has 18 residues. The CDR3 protein is CASSQDWRKGRTYNEQFF. The CDR3 DNA reads as TGTGCCAGCAGCCAAGATTGGAGAAAAGGGAGGACCTACAATGAGCAGTTCTTC.

The chain carries TRBV5-1 and TRBJ2-5, with 12 bases lining up with TRBD2. Trimming removed 5 bases from V and 4 bases from J; junction bases left unmatched: 9. The CDR3 sequence is 16 residues long. Germline assignment: CDR1 SGHRS and CDR2 YFSETQ. This chain's CDR3 is CASSNLMGLAGETQYF. CDR3 DNA sequence: TGCGCCAGCAGTAACCTAATGGGACTAGCGGGAGAGACCCAGTACTTC.

The chain employs TRBV7-6 and TRBJ2-3; D gene uncertain. CDR1 SGHVS and CDR2 FNYEAQ come from the germline V gene. V gave up 1 base and J gave up 1 base, with 18 bases separating them. This CDR3 has 18 amino acids. CDR3 sequence: CASSLGPNPGSRTDTQYF. The CDR3 region has the DNA TGTGCCAGCAGCTTAGGCCCCAATCCAGGTTCCCGCACAGATACGCAGTATTTT. Using reference TRBV7-6 and TRBJ2-3 for the parts outside the CDR3, the full variable domain is GAGVSQSPRYKVTKRGQDVALRCDPISGHVSLYWYRQALGQGPEFLTYFNYEAQQDKSGLPNDRFSAERPEGSISTLTIQRTEQRDSAMYRCASSLGPNPGSRTDTQYFGPGTRLTVL.

This chain joins TRBV6-7 and TRBJ2-5, with TRBD1 matching 8 bases. TRBV6-7 is assigned to the ORF class and has an uncertain function. The length of the CDR3 is 16 residues. Unmatched junction bases numbered 10, after V lost 5 bases and J lost 2 bases. CDR3 amino acids: CASSPYRRQGQETQYF. The CDR3 DNA reads TGTGCCAGCAGTCCATATCGACGACAGGGGCAAGAGACCCAGTACTTC.

The chain combines TRBV9 with TRBJ1-2; 7 bases are shared with TRBD1. The J segment lost 8 bases and the V segment lost 3 bases, leaving 7 bases of the junction unmatched. The germline V gene has CDR1 SGDLS and CDR2 YYNGEE. This CDR3 spans 13 amino acids. CDR3 amino acids: CASSADRDWGYTF. The CDR3 DNA is TGTGCCAGCAGCGCTGACAGGGACTGGGGCTACACCTTC.

The chain links TRBV19 to TRBJ2-1; 8 bases align to TRBD2. The ends lost 5 bases at V and 3 bases at J; junction bases unmatched: 18. The V gene's germline CDR1 is LNHDA and CDR2 SQIVND (reference sequence). This CDR3 has 19 residues. CDR3: CASSLHWAGGGMGYNEQFF. The CDR3 DNA follows: TGTGCCAGTAGTCTTCACTGGGCGGGGGGAGGAATGGGCTACAATGAGCAGTTCTTC.